This T cell receptor beta chain derives from a study of cytomegalovirus exposure and HLA in healthy donors. Overall study context: There were 350 to 400 genotyped donors. Of these, roughly 82% fell in the genetic ancestry cluster associated with self-reported Caucasian donors.

PCR primers comprised 60 Vbeta and 13 Jbeta primers. The assay was immunoSEQ multiplex PCR, and TCRdb's table has in-frame clones only and misses some. The sample consists of about 120,000 clones, around 63% of them appearing once. In regard to this clone: Its cognate antigen is unknown.

CDR3 length: 16 residues. V was clipped by 2 bases and J by 0 bases; unmatched bases: 6. Germline CDR1 SGHTA, CDR2 FQGTGA. Regarding the study as a whole: What was likely a sequencing artifact was a cluster of highly shared sequence variants. Most of the TCR beta V segments (in an earlier analysis) were productive either about 87% or about 30% of the time.

The V gene is TRBV7-3, the J gene TRBJ1-2, with 7 bases matching TRBD1. Sequencing was performed on PBMCs. The sequence came from a man aged 35 to 55 in good health and CMV-seropositive. The CDR3 loop is CASSLGPGTANYGYTF. The CDR3 nucleotides read TGTGCCAGCAGCTTAGGCCCCGGGACAGCTAACTATGGCTACACCTTC. The variable domain in full, with the rest retrieved from reference TRBV7-3 and TRBJ1-2, is GAGVSQTPSNKVTEKGKYVELRCDPISGHTALYWYRQSLGQGPEFLIYFQGTGAADDSGLPNDRFFAVRPEGSVSTLKIQRTERGDSAVYLCASSLGPGTANYGYTFGSGTRLTVV.